These 4 T cell receptor beta chains originate from one sample sequenced in a study of early stage breast cancer tumors. TCRdb's table, derived via immunoSEQ multiplex PCR, lists solely in-frame clones and lacks some. The sample has tens of thousands of clones; 70% to 85% are singletons. The sample was blood. The receptors were gathered from a person between 55 and 69 years old with breast cancer.

The V call is TRBV18, the J call TRBJ2-7, with TRBD1 matching over 10 bases. Germline values: CDR1 KGHSH, CDR2 LQKENI. The CDR3 has 16 residues. The trim removed 3 bases at V and 7 bases at J, leaving 12 bases unmatched. Here the CDR3 DNA reads TGTGCCAGCTCACCTCGGGTACCTGGACAGGGGGAAGAGCAGTACTTC. Translating gives CASSPRVPGQGEEQYF. The full variable domain, in which reference TRBV18 and TRBJ2-7 provide the parts outside the CDR3, is NAGVMQNPRHLVRRRGQEARLRCSPMKGHSHVYWYRQLPEEGLKFMVYLQKENIIDESGMPKERFSAEFPKEGPSILRIQQVVRGDSAAYFCASSPRVPGQGEEQYFGPGTRLTVT.

The chain combines TRBV18 with TRBJ2-2; a possible D gene is TRBD1 (6 bases). Germline values: CDR1 KGHSH, CDR2 LQKENI. The CDR3 runs 15 residues. The V gene lost 4 bases and the J gene lost 1 base, with 10 bases spanning the gap. CDR3 amino acids: CASSRPGVNTGELFF. The CDR3 nucleotides are TGTGCCAGCTCACGCCCAGGGGTGAACACCGGGGAGCTGTTTTTT.

The chain joins TRBV6-1 to TRBJ2-1; D possibly corresponds to TRBD2 (6 bases). This CDR3 has 13 amino acids. Trimming removed 8 bases from V and 7 bases from J, with 15 bases in between. Germline values: CDR1 MNHNS, CDR2 SASEGT. Here the CDR3 reads CASGVWRENEQFF. DNA for the CDR3: TGTGCCAGCGGGGTTTGGAGGGAGAATGAGCAGTTCTTC.

The chain's CDR3 is CASSPTARGTSYEQYF. The CDR3 region has the DNA TGCGCCAGCAGCCCGACTGCCAGGGGGACCTCCTACGAGCAGTACTTC. V usage is TRBV5-1 and J usage is TRBJ2-7; 7 positions agree with TRBD1. This CDR3 comprises 16 residues. Germline V gene lookup returns CDR1 SGHRS and CDR2 YFSETQ. V lost 4 bases to trimming and J lost 0 bases; unmatched junction nucleotides: 10.